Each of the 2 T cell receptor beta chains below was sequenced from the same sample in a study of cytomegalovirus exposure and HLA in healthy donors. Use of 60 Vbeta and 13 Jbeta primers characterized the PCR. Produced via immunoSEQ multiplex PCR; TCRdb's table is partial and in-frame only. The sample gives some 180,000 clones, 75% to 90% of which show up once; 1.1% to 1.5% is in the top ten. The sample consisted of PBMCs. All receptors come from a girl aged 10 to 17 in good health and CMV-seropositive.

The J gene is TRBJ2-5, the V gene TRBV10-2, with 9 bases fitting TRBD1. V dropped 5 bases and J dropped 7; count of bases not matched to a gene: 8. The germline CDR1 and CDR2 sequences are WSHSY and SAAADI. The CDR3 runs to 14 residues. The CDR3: CASSPGTGSGTQYF. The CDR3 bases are TGCGCCAGCAGTCCCGGGACAGGGTCCGGGACCCAGTACTTC.

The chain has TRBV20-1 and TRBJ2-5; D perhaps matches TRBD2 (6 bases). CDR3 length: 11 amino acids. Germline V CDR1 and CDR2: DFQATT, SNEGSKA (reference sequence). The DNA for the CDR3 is TGCAGAGGGGACTCCCAAGAGACCCAGTACTTC. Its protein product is CRGDSQETQYF.